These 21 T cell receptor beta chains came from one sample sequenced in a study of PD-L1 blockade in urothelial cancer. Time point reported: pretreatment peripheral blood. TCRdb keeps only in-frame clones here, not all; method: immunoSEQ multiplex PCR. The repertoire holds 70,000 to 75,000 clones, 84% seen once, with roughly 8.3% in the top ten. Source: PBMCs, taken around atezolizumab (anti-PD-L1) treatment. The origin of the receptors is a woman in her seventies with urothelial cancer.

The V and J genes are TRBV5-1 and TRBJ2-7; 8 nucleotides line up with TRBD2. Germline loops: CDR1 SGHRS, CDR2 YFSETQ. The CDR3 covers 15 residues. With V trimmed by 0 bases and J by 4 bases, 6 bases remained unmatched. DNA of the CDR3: TGCGCCAGCAGCTTGGCCGGCGGGGGGATTTACGAGCAGTACTTC. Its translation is CASSLAGGGIYEQYF.

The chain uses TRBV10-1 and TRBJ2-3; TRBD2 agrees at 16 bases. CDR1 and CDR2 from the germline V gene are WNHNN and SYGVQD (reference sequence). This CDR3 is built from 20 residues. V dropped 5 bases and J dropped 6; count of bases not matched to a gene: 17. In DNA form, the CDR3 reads TGCGCCAGCAGTACGGGACTAGCGGGGGGGTTCTACGCGGGAGTGGATACGCAGTATTTT. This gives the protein CASSTGLAGGFYAGVDTQYF.

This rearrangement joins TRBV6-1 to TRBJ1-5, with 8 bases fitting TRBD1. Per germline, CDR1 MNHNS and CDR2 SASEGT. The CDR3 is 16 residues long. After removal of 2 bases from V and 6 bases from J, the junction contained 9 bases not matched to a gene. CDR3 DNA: TGTGCCAGCAGTGAACGGGTTAGGACAGGGATTCAGCCCCAGCATTTT. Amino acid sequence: CASSERVRTGIQPQHF.

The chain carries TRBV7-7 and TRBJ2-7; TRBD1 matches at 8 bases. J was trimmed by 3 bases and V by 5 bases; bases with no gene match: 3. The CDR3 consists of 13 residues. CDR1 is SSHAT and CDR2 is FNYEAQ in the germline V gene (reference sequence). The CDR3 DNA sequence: TGTGCCAGCAGCACCGGACAGGGCTACGAGCAGTACTTC. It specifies CASSTGQGYEQYF.

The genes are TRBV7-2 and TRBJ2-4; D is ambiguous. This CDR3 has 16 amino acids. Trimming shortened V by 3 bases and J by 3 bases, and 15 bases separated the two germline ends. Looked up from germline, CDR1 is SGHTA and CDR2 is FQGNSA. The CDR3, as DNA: TGTGCCAGCAGCTTGTCGCCGAGAACGGTCAAAAACATTCAGTACTTC. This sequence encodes CASSLSPRTVKNIQYF.

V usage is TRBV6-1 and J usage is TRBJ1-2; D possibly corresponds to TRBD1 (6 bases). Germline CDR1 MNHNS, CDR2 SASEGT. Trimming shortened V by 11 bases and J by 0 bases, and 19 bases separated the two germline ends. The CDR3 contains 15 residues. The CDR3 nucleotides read TGTGCCCTATATATATGGGGGCCTACTAACTATGGCTACACCTTC. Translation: CALYIWGPTNYGYTF.

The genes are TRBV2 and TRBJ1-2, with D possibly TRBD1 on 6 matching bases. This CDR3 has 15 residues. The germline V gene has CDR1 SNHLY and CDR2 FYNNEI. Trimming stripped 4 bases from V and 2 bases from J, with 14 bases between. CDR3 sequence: CASSVRDRPNYGYTF. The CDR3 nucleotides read TGTGCCAGCAGTGTCAGAGACAGGCCCAACTATGGCTACACCTTC.

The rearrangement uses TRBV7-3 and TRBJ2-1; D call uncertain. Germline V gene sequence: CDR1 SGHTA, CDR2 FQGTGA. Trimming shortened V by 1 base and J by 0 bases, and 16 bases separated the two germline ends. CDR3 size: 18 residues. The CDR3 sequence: CASSLSLGAASSYNEQFF. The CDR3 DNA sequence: TGTGCCAGCAGCTTAAGCTTGGGTGCGGCGAGCTCCTACAATGAGCAGTTCTTC.

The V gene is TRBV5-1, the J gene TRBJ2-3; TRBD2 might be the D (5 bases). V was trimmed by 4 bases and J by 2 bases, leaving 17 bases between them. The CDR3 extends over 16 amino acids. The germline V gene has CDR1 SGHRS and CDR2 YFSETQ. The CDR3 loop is CASSPEAPGPTDTQYF. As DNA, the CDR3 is TGCGCCAGCAGCCCGGAGGCCCCTGGGCCCACAGATACGCAGTATTTT.

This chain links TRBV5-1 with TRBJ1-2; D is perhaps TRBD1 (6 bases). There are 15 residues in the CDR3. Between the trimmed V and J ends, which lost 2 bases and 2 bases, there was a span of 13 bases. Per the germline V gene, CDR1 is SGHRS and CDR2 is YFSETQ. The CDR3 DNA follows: TGCGCCAGCAGCTTCCACAGGGATTCAAACTATGGCTACACCTTC. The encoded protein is CASSFHRDSNYGYTF.

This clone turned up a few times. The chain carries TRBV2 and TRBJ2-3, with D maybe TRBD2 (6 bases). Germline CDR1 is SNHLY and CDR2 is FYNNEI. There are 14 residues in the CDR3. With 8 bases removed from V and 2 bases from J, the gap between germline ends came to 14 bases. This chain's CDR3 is CASGRLGITDTQYF. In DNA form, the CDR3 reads TGTGCCAGCGGTAGACTAGGAATCACAGATACGCAGTATTTT.

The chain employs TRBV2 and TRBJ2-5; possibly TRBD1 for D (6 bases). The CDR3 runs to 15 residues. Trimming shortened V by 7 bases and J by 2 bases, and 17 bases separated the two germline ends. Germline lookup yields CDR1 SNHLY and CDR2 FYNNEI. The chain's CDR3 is CASTLLRGPQETQYF. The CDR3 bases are TGTGCCAGCACCTTGCTCAGGGGACCGCAAGAGACCCAGTACTTC. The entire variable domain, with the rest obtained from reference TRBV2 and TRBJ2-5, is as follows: EPEVTQTPSHQVTQMGQEVILRCVPISNHLYFYWYRQILGQKVEFLVSFYNNEISEKSEIFDDQFSVERPDGSNFTLKIRSTKLEDSAMYFCASTLLRGPQETQYFGPGTRLLVL.

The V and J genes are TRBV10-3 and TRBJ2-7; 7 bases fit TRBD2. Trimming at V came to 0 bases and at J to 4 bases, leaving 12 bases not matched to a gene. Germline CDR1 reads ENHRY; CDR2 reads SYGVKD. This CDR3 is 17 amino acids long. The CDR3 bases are TGTGCCATCAGTGAGTCGCTACTCGCGGGGGATCGGTACGAGCAGTACTTC. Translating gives CAISESLLAGDRYEQYF.

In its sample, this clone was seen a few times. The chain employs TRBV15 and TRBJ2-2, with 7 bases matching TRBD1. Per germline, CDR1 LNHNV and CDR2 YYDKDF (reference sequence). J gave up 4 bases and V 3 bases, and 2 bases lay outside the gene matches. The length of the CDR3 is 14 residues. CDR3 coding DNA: TGTGCCACCAGCAGCCACAGGGGCACCGGGGAGCTGTTTTTT. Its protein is CATSSHRGTGELFF.

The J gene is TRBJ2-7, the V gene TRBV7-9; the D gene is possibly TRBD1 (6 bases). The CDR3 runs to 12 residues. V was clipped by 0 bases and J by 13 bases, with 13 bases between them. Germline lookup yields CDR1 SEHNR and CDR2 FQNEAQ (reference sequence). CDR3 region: CASSLADSGDYF. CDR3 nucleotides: TGTGCCAGCAGCTTAGCGGATTCAGGGGATTACTTC.

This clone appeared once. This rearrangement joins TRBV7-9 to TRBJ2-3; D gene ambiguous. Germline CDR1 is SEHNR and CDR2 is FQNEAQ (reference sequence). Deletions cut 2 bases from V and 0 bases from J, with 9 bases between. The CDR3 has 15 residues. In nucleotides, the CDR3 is TGTGCCAGCAGCTTAAGTCCGGGTAGCACAGATACGCAGTATTTT. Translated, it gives CASSLSPGSTDTQYF.

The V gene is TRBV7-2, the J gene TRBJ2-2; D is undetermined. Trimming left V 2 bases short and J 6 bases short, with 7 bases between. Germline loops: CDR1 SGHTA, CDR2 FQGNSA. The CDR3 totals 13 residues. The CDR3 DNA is TGTGCCAGCAGCTTAAATGAGGCCGGGGAGCTGTTTTTT. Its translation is CASSLNEAGELFF.

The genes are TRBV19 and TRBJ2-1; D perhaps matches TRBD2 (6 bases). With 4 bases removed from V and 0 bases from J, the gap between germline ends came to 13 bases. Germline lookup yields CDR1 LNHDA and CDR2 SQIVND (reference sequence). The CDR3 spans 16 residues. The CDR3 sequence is CASSKSGRGSYNEQFF. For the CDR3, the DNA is TGTGCCAGTAGTAAAAGCGGGCGAGGCTCCTACAATGAGCAGTTCTTC.

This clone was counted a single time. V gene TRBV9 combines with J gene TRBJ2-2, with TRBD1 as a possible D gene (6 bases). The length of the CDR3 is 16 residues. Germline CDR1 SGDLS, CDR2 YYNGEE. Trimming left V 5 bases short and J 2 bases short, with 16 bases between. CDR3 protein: CASRKSGDYNTGELFF. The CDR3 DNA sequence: TGTGCCAGCAGGAAATCAGGGGATTATAACACCGGGGAGCTGTTTTTT.

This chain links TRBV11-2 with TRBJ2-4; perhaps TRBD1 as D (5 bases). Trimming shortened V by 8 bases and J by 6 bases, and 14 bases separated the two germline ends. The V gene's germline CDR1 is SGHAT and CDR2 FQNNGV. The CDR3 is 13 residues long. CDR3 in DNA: TGTGCCAGCTCCTGGGGCGTACCAAACATTCAGTACTTC. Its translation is CASSWGVPNIQYF.

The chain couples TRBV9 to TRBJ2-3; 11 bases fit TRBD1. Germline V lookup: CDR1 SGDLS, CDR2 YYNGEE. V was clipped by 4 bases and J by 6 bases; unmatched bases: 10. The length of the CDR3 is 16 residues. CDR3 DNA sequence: TGTGCCAGCAGCCCTTGGCGGACAGGGGGCGCGGATACGCAGTATTTT. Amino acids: CASSPWRTGGADTQYF.